Listed here are 17 T cell receptor beta chains from one sample, sequenced in a study of cytomegalovirus exposure and HLA in healthy donors. The PCR ran on 60 Vbeta and 13 Jbeta primers. Clones were sequenced by immunoSEQ multiplex PCR, and TCRdb holds only the in-frame ones, with some missing. Altogether about 130,000 clones are present, over 70% being singletons, with the ten largest covering 3.5% to 4.5%. The specimen sequenced was PBMCs. These receptors were obtained from a man aged 18 to 30 in good health and CMV-seropositive.

The CDR3 nucleotides are TGTGCCAGCAGCATGGGAGGAGATACGCAGTATTTT. Its translation is CASSMGGDTQYF. The J gene is TRBJ2-3, the V gene TRBV5-4, with D perhaps TRBD2 (6 bases). V gave up 4 bases and J gave up 5 bases, with 8 bases separating them. This CDR3 is 12 amino acids long. The germline gives CDR1 SGHNT, CDR2 YYREEE (reference sequence).

The chain couples TRBV27 to TRBJ1-5; 7 nucleotides align to TRBD1. Germline CDR1 is MNHEY and CDR2 is SMNVEV (reference sequence). The junction had 3 bases not matched to a gene; V was cut back by 5 bases and J by 5 bases. The CDR3 extends over 13 amino acids. This CDR3 is CASSRTGHQPQHF. The CDR3 DNA is TGTGCCAGCAGTCGGACAGGACATCAGCCCCAGCATTTT.

The chain recombines TRBV2 with TRBJ2-7; D ambiguous. Trimming took 4 bases from V and 0 from J, leaving 13 bases between them. The germline gives CDR1 SNHLY, CDR2 FYNNEI. The CDR3 spans 15 residues. CDR3 in amino acids: CASSVPPFGSYEQYF. CDR3 sequence (DNA): TGTGCCAGCAGTGTACCCCCCTTCGGCTCCTACGAGCAGTACTTC.

The chain uses TRBV2 and TRBJ2-7; 7 bases line up with TRBD1. The CDR3 runs to 13 residues. V lost 7 bases, J lost 3 bases, and 6 bases stayed unmatched. The germline V gene encodes CDR1 SNHLY and CDR2 FYNNEI. The CDR3 nucleotides are TGTGCCAGCACCGGGACAGAGGACTACGAGCAGTACTTC. Residues: CASTGTEDYEQYF.

This chain connects TRBV11-2 to TRBJ1-3; 7 bases fit TRBD1. V shed 4 bases and J 0 bases; nucleotides not matched to a gene: 3. This CDR3 comprises 15 residues. Germline CDR1 is SGHAT and CDR2 is FQNNGV. The CDR3, as DNA: TGTGCCAGCAGCTCAGGGACAGTCTCTGGAAACACCATATATTTT. Protein product: CASSSGTVSGNTIYF.

The V call is TRBV18, the J call TRBJ1-5, with 7 nucleotides matching TRBD1. Germline V gene data show CDR1 as KGHSH and CDR2 as LQKENI. CDR3 length: 14 residues. V lost 3 bases, J lost 6 bases, and 5 bases stayed unmatched. The CDR3 protein is CASSPDRVGQPQHF. CDR3 coding DNA: TGTGCCAGCTCACCCGACAGGGTTGGTCAGCCCCAGCATTTT.

The chain joins TRBV25-1 to TRBJ1-6; the D is unclear. The CDR3 extends over 14 amino acids. Deletions cut 5 bases from V and 8 bases from J, with 13 bases between. Per germline, CDR1 MGHDK and CDR2 SYGVNS. The DNA of the CDR3 is TGTGCCAGCAGTATGGGAGCACTCCATTCACCCCTCCACTTT. It specifies CASSMGALHSPLHF. Full variable domain (missing parts from reference TRBV25-1 and TRBJ1-6): EADIYQTPRYLVIGTGKKITLECSQTMGHDKMYWYQQDPGMELHLIHYSYGVNSTEKGDLSSESTVSRIRTEHFPLTLESARPSHTSQYLCASSMGALHSPLHFGNGTRLTVT.

This chain joins TRBV14 and TRBJ2-1, with TRBD1 as a possible D gene (6 bases). The V end lost 6 bases, the J end lost 5 bases, and 8 bases lay between the germline ends. The CDR3 is made up of 12 amino acids. Germline lookup yields CDR1 SGHDN and CDR2 FVKESK. DNA for the CDR3: TGTGCCAGCAGAGAGGGGGACAATGAGCAGTTCTTC. This gives the protein CASREGDNEQFF. Full variable domain (remainder filled in from reference TRBV14 and TRBJ2-1): EAGVTQFPSHSVIEKGQTVTLRCDPISGHDNLYWYRRVMGKEIKFLLHFVKESKQDESGMPNNRFLAERTGGTYSTLKVQPAELEDSGVYFCASREGDNEQFFGPGTRLTVL.

The chain employs TRBV11-3 and TRBJ2-5, with TRBD2 matching 7 bases. V dropped 1 base and J dropped 5; count of bases not matched to a gene: 1. The germline CDR1 and CDR2 sequences are SGHNT and YENEEA. The length of the CDR3 is 13 residues. CDR3 nucleotides: TGTGCCAGCAGCTTAGGGGAGGGGGAGACCCAGTACTTC. It specifies CASSLGEGETQYF.

The CDR3: CASSYQAQETQYF. CDR3 coding DNA: TGTGCCAGCAGCTACCAGGCTCAAGAGACCCAGTACTTC. The genes are TRBV5-5 and TRBJ2-5, with D uncertain. Trimming left V 3 bases short and J 2 bases short, with 8 bases between. The CDR3 spans 13 residues. CDR1 SGHKS and CDR2 YYEKEE come from the germline V gene (reference sequence).

This chain uses TRBV29-1 with TRBJ2-7; 8 bases map to TRBD2. The V gene's germline CDR1 is SQVTM and CDR2 ANQGSEA. With 6 bases clipped from V and 3 bases from J, the junction kept 16 bases outside the gene matches. CDR3 length: 16 residues. The CDR3 nucleotides read TGCAGCGTGGTAAGCCTAAGAACGGGAGGGGGCTACGAGCAGTACTTC. This sequence encodes CSVVSLRTGGGYEQYF.

The chain has TRBV6-1 and TRBJ1-1, with D tentatively TRBD1 (5 bases). V was trimmed by 6 bases and J by 4 bases, leaving 9 bases between them. The CDR3 is 12 residues long. The V gene's germline CDR1 is MNHNS and CDR2 SASEGT. As DNA, the CDR3 is TGTGCCAGCAGGCAGGGCGGCACTGAAGCTTTCTTT. It is translated as CASRQGGTEAFF.

This CDR3 reads CASSPGGGVTQYF. For the CDR3, the DNA is TGTGCCAGCAGTCCCGGCGGGGGGGTGACCCAGTACTTC. The chain combines TRBV6-6 with TRBJ2-5; 9 nucleotides line up with TRBD2. Germline lookup yields CDR1 MNHNY and CDR2 SVGAGI (reference sequence). V lost 5 bases and J lost 7; bases outside the gene matches: 5. The CDR3 length is 13 residues.

The chain combines TRBV5-1 with TRBJ1-2; 9 bases match TRBD1. V lost 4 bases to trimming and J lost 6 bases; unmatched junction nucleotides: 19. The CDR3 totals 18 residues. From germline, CDR1 is SGHRS and CDR2 YFSETQ. CDR3: CASSTGSGTGRIRNGYTF. DNA of the CDR3: TGCGCCAGCAGCACGGGTTCCGGGACAGGGAGGATACGTAATGGCTACACCTTC. The full variable domain, rest sourced from reference TRBV5-1 and TRBJ1-2, is KAGVTQTPRYLIKTRGQQVTLSCSPISGHRSVSWYQQTPGQGLQFLFEYFSETQRNKGNFPGRFSGRQFSNSRSEMNVSTLELGDSALYLCASSTGSGTGRIRNGYTFGSGTRLTVV.

The gene calls are TRBV6-6 and TRBJ1-2; TRBD1 agrees at 7 bases. Germline-derived CDR1 and CDR2 are MNHNY and SVGAGI (reference sequence). V shed 5 bases and J 5 bases; nucleotides not matched to a gene: 8. The CDR3 has 14 amino acids. The CDR3 DNA reads TGTGCCAGCAGTGACTACGGACAGGAGTATGGCTACACCTTC. Encoded protein: CASSDYGQEYGYTF.

The V gene is TRBV6-1, the J gene TRBJ2-3; 9 nucleotides align to TRBD2. The germline V gene has CDR1 MNHNS and CDR2 SASEGT. There are 17 residues in the CDR3. V was pared by 5 bases and J by 1 base, with 10 bases of the junction left unmatched. CDR3 nucleotide sequence: TGTGCCAGCAGTAAAGGAGCGGGAGGTGGGGGCACAGATACGCAGTATTTT. This sequence encodes CASSKGAGGGGTDTQYF.

This clone has just a few counts. The CDR3: CASSGGGNSPLHF. The CDR3 DNA sequence: TGTGCCAGCAGTGGAGGGGGAAATTCACCCCTCCACTTT. The V and J genes are TRBV25-1 and TRBJ1-6; D might be TRBD1 (6 bases). Between the trimmed V and J ends, which lost 4 bases and 7 bases, there was a span of 8 bases. This CDR3 is built from 13 residues. Per the germline V gene, CDR1 is MGHDK and CDR2 is SYGVNS.